This T cell receptor beta chain was recovered during a study of PD-1 blockade in classical Hodgkin lymphoma. Study summary: The patients were dosed with nivolumab 3 mg/kg, infused intravenously every 2 weeks.

This clone was picked up a small number of times. The repertoire was sequenced with immunoSEQ multiplex PCR; TCRdb's copy has only in-frame clones and lacks some. Among about 94,000 clones listed, 80% to 90% were seen once. The CDR3 length is 15 residues. The germline V gene has CDR1 ENHRY and CDR2 SYGVKD. V lost 4 bases and J 0 bases, leaving 10 bases between the germline ends. Each of the patients experienced relapse following autologous stem cell transplantation, and their brentuximab vedotin exposure differed. This specimen was peripheral blood mononuclear cells (PBMCs), taken before the second cycle of nivolumab. The clonotype originates from a human donor with classical Hodgkin lymphoma. This chain connects TRBV10-3 to TRBJ1-5, with D unclear. The CDR3, as DNA: TGTGCCATCAGTGCAGGTGGCTATAGCAATCAGCCCCAGCATTTT. Encoded protein: CAISAGGYSNQPQHF.